This is a list of T cell receptor beta chains from one sample in a study of control samples from healthy donors and cancer patients. Data came from immunoSEQ multiplex PCR; TCRdb stores just in-frame clones and leaves some out. The data hold about 160,000 clones, with roughly 89% observed a single time. The sample consisted of blood. The receptors originated from a man aged 25-45 years in good health. The CDR3 runs from the conserved cysteine through the conserved F or W. A D gene is named only where the DNA matches it firmly. Where a row states a size, it is once, few, many or the class of an expanded clone; other rows omit it.

j_call,v_call,d_call,clone_size,cdr3_aa,cdr3_nt
TRBJ2-1,TRBV20-1,TRBD1,-,CSASTGGRQFF,TGCAGTGCCTCGACAGGGGGTCGACAGTTCTTC
TRBJ1-5,TRBV6-1,-,-,CASSEPAGPQPQHF,TGTGCCAGCAGTGAGCCAGCAGGGCCTCAGCCCCAGCATTTT
TRBJ2-2,TRBV12-3/TRBV12-4,-,once,CASRKYAGELFF,TGTGCCAGCAGGAAGTATGCCGGGGAGCTGTTTTTT
TRBJ1-1,TRBV5-1,-,-,CASSLEGGRTEAFF,TGCGCCAGCAGCTTGGAAGGGGGAAGAACTGAAGCTTTCTTT
TRBJ2-1,TRBV12-3/TRBV12-4,-,once,CASSWVVGNEQFF,TGTGCCAGCAGTTGGGTCGTAGGTAATGAGCAGTTCTTC
TRBJ1-2,TRBV7-9,-,-,CASSPSAGSNGYTF,TGTGCCAGCAGCCCCAGCGCAGGCAGCAATGGCTACACCTTC
TRBJ2-2,TRBV11-2,TRBD2,-,CASSLESGLAGGVTGELFF,TGTGCCAGCAGCTTAGAAAGCGGCCTAGCGGGGGGGGTCACCGGGGAGCTGTTTTTT
TRBJ2-1,TRBV5-1,TRBD2,-,CASSPAVAGVSNEQFF,TGCGCCAGCAGCCCAGCTGTGGCGGGGGTGAGCAATGAGCAGTTCTTC
TRBJ1-2,TRBV18,-,-,CASSTSGTPNYGYTF,TGTGCCAGCTCAACATCCGGTACACCAAACTATGGCTACACCTTC
TRBJ2-1,TRBV29-1,TRBD1,-,CSVSGGTGASNEQFF,TGCAGCGTTTCCGGCGGGACAGGGGCTTCCAATGAGCAGTTCTTC
TRBJ2-7,TRBV7-8,-,-,CASTVGPGEYEQYF,TGTGCCAGCACAGTGGGTCCAGGAGAATACGAGCAGTACTTC
TRBJ1-4,TRBV7-9,-,-,CASSLGTEKLFF,TGTGCCAGCAGCTTAGGCACTGAAAAACTGTTTTTT
TRBJ2-7,TRBV27,-,-,CASSLSGQASEQYF,TGTGCCAGCAGTCTTAGCGGACAGGCTTCCGAGCAGTACTTC
TRBJ1-1,TRBV6-5,TRBD1,-,CASRTGMNTEAFF,TGTGCCAGCAGGACAGGGATGAACACTGAAGCTTTCTTT